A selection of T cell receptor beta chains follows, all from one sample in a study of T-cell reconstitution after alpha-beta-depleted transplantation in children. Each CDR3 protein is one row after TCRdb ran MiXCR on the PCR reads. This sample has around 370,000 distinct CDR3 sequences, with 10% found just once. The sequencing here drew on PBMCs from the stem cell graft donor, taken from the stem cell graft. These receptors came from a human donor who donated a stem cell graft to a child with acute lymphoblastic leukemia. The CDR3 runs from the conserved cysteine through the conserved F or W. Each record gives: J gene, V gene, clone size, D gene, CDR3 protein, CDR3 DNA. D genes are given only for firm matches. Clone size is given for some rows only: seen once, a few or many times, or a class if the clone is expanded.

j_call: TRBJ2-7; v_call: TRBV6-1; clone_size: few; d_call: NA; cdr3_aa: CASSSRSQGSEQYF; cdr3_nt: TGTGCCAGCAGTAGCCGGAGCCAGGGGTCCGAGCAGTACTTC
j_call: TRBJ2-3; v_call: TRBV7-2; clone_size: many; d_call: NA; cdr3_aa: CASSLYADTQYF; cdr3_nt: TGTGCCAGCAGCTTATACGCAGATACGCAGTATTTT
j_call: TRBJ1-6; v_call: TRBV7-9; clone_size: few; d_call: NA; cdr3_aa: CASSWGESSPLHF; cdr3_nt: TGTGCCAGCAGCTGGGGGGAGTCTTCACCCCTCCACTTT
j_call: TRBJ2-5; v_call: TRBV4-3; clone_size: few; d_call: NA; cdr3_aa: CASSHGDTYQETQYF; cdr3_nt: TGCGCCAGCAGCCATGGAGACACCTACCAAGAGACCCAGTACTTC
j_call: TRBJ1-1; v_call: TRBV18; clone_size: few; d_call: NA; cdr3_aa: CASSPEYYTEAFF; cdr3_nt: TGTGCCAGCTCACCTGAGTACTACACTGAAGCTTTCTTT
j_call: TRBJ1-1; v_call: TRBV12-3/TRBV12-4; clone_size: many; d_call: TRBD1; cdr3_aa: CASRGTGRKTEAFF; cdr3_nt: TGTGCCAGCAGGGGGACAGGCCGGAAGACTGAAGCTTTCTTT
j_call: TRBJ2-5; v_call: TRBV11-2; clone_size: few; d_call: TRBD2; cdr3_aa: CASSYHPSWTSGNQETQYF; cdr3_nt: TGTGCCAGCAGCTACCACCCCTCTTGGACTAGCGGAAACCAAGAGACCCAGTACTTC
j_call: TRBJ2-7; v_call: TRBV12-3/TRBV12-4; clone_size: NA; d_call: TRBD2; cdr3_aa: CASSLRASGRKDEQYF; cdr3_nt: TGTGCCAGCAGTTTAAGGGCTAGCGGGAGGAAGGACGAGCAGTACTTC
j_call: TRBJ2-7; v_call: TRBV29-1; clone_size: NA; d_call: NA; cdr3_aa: CSLKDGVQEQYF; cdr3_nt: TGCAGCCTTAAGGACGGGGTCCAGGAGCAGTACTTC
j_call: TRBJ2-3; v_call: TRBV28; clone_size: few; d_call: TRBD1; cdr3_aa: CASSPRGSPTQYF; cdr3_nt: TGTGCCAGCAGTCCCAGGGGGTCCCCAACGCAGTATTTT
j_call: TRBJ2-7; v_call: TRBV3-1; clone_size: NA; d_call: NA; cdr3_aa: CASSQEKDDYGKQYF; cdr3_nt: TGTGCCAGCAGCCAAGAAAAAGATGACTATGGAAAGCAGTACTTC
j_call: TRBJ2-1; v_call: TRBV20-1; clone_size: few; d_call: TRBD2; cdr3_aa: CSAYPGLAAIYNEQFF; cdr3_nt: TGCAGTGCTTATCCGGGACTAGCGGCTATATACAATGAGCAGTTCTTC
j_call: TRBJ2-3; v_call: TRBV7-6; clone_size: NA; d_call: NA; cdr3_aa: CASSLHGAATDTQYF; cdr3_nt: TGTGCCAGCAGCCTTCACGGAGCGGCCACAGATACGCAGTATTTT
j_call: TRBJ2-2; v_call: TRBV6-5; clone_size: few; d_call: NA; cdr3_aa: CASSWERANTGELFF; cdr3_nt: TGTGCCAGCAGTTGGGAGCGGGCCAACACCGGGGAGCTGTTTTTT
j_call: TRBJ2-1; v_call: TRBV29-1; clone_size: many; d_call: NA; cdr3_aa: CSSIRAGRQNEQFF; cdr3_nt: TGCAGCTCTATAAGGGCGGGACGACAAAATGAGCAGTTCTTC
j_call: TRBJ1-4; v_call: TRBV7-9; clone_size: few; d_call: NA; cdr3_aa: CASSTSHSPNEKLFF; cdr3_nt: TGTGCCAGCAGCACAAGCCACTCACCTAATGAAAAACTGTTTTTT
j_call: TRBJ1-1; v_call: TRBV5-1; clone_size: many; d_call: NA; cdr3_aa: CASSLEAKWGAFF; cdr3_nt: TGCGCCAGCAGCTTGGAAGCTAAGTGGGGAGCTTTCTTT
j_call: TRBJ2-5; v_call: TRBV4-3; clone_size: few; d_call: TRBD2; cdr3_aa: CASSPRAGGWETQYF; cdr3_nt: TGCGCCAGCAGCCCCCGGGCGGGAGGCTGGGAGACCCAGTACTTC
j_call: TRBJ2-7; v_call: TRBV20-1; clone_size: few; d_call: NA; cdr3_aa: CSASPRRGNEQYF; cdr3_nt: TGCAGTGCTAGCCCGCGCAGAGGGAACGAGCAGTACTTC
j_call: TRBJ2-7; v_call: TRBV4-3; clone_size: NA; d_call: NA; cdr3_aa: CASSQDNGAGVGGDYEQYF; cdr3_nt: TGCGCCAGCAGCCAAGATAATGGGGCAGGGGTAGGGGGGGACTACGAGCAGTACTTC
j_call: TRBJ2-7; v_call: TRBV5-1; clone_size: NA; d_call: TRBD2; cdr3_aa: CASSISGNDYEQYF; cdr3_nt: TGCGCCAGCAGCATAAGCGGGAACGACTACGAGCAGTACTTC
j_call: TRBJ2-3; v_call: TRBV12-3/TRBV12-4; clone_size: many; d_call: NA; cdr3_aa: CASSFSGSSDTQYF; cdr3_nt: TGTGCCAGCAGTTTTAGCGGTTCCTCAGATACGCAGTATTTT
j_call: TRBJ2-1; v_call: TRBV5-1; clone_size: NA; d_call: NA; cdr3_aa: CASSLLVGSGNEQFF; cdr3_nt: TGCGCCAGCAGCTTGCTGGTGGGGAGCGGGAATGAGCAGTTCTTC
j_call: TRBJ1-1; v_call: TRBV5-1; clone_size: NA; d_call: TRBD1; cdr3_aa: CASCRDRNTEAFF; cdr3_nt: TGCGCCAGCTGCCGGGACAGAAACACTGAAGCTTTCTTT
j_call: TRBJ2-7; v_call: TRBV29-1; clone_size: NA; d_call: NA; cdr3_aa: CSVRDFSSYEQYF; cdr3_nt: TGCAGCGTTCGGGACTTCAGCTCCTACGAGCAGTACTTC
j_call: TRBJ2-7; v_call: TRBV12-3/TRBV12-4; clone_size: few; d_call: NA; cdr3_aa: CASMESRLYEQYF; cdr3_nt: TGTGCCAGCATGGAAAGCCGTCTCTACGAGCAGTACTTC